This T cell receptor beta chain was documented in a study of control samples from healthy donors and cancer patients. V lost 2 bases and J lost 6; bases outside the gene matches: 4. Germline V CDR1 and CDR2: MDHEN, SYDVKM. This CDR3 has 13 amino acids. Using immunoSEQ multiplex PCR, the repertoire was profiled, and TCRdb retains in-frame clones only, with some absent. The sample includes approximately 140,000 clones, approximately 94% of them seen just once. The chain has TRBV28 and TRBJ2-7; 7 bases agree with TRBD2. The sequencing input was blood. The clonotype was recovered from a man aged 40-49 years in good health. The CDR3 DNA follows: TGTGCCAGCAGTTTAGCGGGAGCCCTCGAGCAGTACTTC. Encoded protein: CASSLAGALEQYF.